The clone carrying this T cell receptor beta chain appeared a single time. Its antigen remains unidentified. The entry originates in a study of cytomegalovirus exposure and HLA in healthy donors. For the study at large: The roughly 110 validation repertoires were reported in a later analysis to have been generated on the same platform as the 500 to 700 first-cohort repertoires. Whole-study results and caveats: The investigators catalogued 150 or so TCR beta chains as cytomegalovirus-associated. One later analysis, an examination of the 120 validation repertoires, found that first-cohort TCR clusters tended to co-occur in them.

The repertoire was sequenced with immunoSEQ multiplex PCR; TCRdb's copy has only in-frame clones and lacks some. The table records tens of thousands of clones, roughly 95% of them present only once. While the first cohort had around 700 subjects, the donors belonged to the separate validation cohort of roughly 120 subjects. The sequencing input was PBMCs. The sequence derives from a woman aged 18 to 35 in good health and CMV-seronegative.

The CDR3 DNA reads TGTGCCTGGAGTGTACAGGGGAATCAGCCCCAGCATTTT. Translating gives CAWSVQGNQPQHF. The gene calls are TRBV30 and TRBJ1-5; 7 bases line up with TRBD1. CDR1 and CDR2 from the germline V gene are GTSNPN and SVGIG (reference sequence). Trimming took 0 bases from V and 4 from J; bases not matched to a gene: 0. The CDR3 is 13 residues long. Looking up the rest from reference TRBV30 and TRBJ1-5 gives the full variable domain: SQTIHQWPATLVQPVGSPLSLECTVEGTSNPNLYWYRQAAGRGLQLLFYSVGIGQISSEVPQNLSASRPQDRQFILSSKKLLLSDSGFYLCAWSVQGNQPQHFGDGTRLSIL.